This T cell receptor beta chain was identified during a study of blood T cell repertoires in COVID-19. In the study overall: Samples representing acute and convalescent COVID-19 were sourced from the United States, Italy and Spain. Sample material is recorded as cDNA or gDNA derived from T cells, B-cell-depleted T cells, or PBMCs.

Germline CDR1 reads SGDLS; CDR2 reads YYNGEE. The CDR3 spans 14 residues. V lost 0 bases and J lost 0, with 7 bases in between. As originally analysed: Counts of nucleated cells, estimated from reference gene primer amplification, were obtained. Method: immunoSEQ multiplex PCR; TCRdb's copy keeps in-frame clones and lacks some. The DNA gave D and trimming, while V, J and clone size come from that table. The repertoire holds about 60,000 clones, 85% to 90% seen once, with around 7.7% in the top ten. Sequenced input: peripheral blood. The rearrangement joins TRBV9 to TRBJ2-7; D is possibly TRBD2 (5 bases). This TCR derives from a human donor with active COVID-19. The donor label of this sample is uncertain. The DNA for the CDR3 is TGTGCCAGCAGCGTAGGAGGGCCCTCCTACGAGCAGTACTTC. Protein: CASSVGGPSYEQYF.